Each of the 32 T cell receptor beta chains below was sequenced from the same sample in a study of post-analysis software for immune sequencing data. General study findings and limits: TRBV5-6, TRBV5-1 and TRBV20-1 belonged to a set of a handful of TRBV segments that were more frequent in patients than controls.

Carried by the TCR beta cDNA libraries were unique molecular identifiers. TCRdb re-called the PCR reads through MiXCR, storing one row per CDR3 protein. The sample has about 540,000 distinct CDR3 sequences; roughly 34% are singletons. No antigen has been identified for these receptors. Sequenced input: blood. All receptors derive from a girl aged 2-17 years with multiple sclerosis.

J is TRBJ1-5 and V is TRBV11-2; TRBD1 matches 7 bases. The CDR3 has 15 amino acids. CDR1 is SGHAT, CDR2 FQNNGV, per germline. Trimming removed 0 bases from V and 7 bases from J; junction bases left unmatched: 6. The CDR3: CASSLDGQGEQPQHF. As DNA, the CDR3 is TGTGCCAGCAGCTTAGACGGGCAGGGGGAACAGCCCCAGCATTTT.

Points on this clonotype: The final CDR3 position lacks the conserved phenylalanine or tryptophan, pointing to a likely read error. This chain links TRBV29-1 with TRBJ2-5; a possible D gene is TRBD1 (5 bases). Looked up from germline, CDR1 is SQVTM and CDR2 is ANQGSEA. CDR3 length: 13 amino acids. Trimming took off 4 bases at V and 5 bases at J, with 14 bases between the two ends. The DNA for the CDR3 is TGCAGCGTTGTTCACCCAGGGCGGGAGACCCAGTACTTA. Translating gives CSVVHPGRETQYL.

The sample holds a few counts of this clonotype. V and J are TRBV9 and TRBJ2-1, with 8 bases that match TRBD1. Germline V gene lookup returns CDR1 SGDLS and CDR2 YYNGEE. The CDR3 consists of 13 residues. With V trimmed by 0 bases and J by 13 bases, 6 bases remained unmatched. CDR3 DNA sequence: TGTGCCAGCAGCGTAGGGACAGGGCCGTCCCAGTTCTTC. As protein: CASSVGTGPSQFF.

V is TRBV27 and J is TRBJ1-2; 8 nucleotides line up with TRBD1. The germline gives CDR1 MNHEY, CDR2 SMNVEV (reference sequence). CDR3 size: 14 residues. The V segment lost 3 bases and the J segment 6 bases; nucleotides outside the gene matches: 6. The CDR3 bases are TGTGCCAGCAGTTTTCAGGGGGCGCGGAATGGCTACACCTTC. It translates to CASSFQGARNGYTF.

On this clonotype itself: One junction end disagrees with the germline gene, perhaps due to a read error. CDR3 coding DNA: TGTGCCGGCAGCTTAGGAGGAGAAAAACTGTTTTTT. Protein product: CAGSLGGEKLFF. The chain combines TRBV7-2 with TRBJ1-4; unclear D gene. The CDR3 sequence is 12 residues long. Germline-derived CDR1 and CDR2 are SGHTA and FQGNSA.

This clonotype has a handful of counts. J is TRBJ2-7 and V is TRBV29-1, with D perhaps matching TRBD1 or TRBD2 (5 bases each). The germline CDR1 and CDR2 sequences are SQVTM and ANQGSEA. The CDR3 is 15 amino acids. The V gene lost 3 bases and the J gene lost 7 bases, with 22 bases spanning the gap. The chain's CDR3 is CSVDHQGTAGGEQYF. The CDR3 DNA reads as TGCAGCGTTGATCACCAAGGGACGGCCGGAGGAGAGCAGTACTTC.

The CDR3 sequence: CSAITGRDGTDTQYF. DNA of the CDR3: TGCAGTGCTATTACAGGGCGGGATGGCACAGATACGCAGTATTTT. J is TRBJ2-3 and V is TRBV20-1; D possibly matches TRBD1 or TRBD2 (6 bases each). V shed 4 bases and J shed 1 base, with 15 bases lying between them. This CDR3 contains 15 residues. CDR1 and CDR2 from the germline V gene are DFQATT and SNEGSKA (reference sequence).

This clonotype was counted only a few times. The CDR3 region is CSVARLFSYNEQFF. In DNA, the CDR3 is TGCAGCGTTGCCCGTTTGTTCTCCTACAATGAGCAGTTCTTC. V and J are TRBV29-1 and TRBJ2-1; unclear D gene. The CDR3 totals 14 residues. V lost 4 bases and J lost 0, with 10 bases in between. The germline V gene has CDR1 SQVTM and CDR2 ANQGSEA.

The chain combines TRBV24-1 with TRBJ2-7; 7 bases align to TRBD2. The CDR3 sequence is 14 residues long. CDR1 and CDR2 from the germline V gene are KGHDR and SFDVKD. Losses at the gene ends were 2 bases for V and 2 bases for J; bases not matched to a gene: 2. The DNA of the CDR3 is TGTGCCACCAGTGATTCCGGGACTACCTACGAGCAGTACTTC. This codes for CATSDSGTTYEQYF.

V gene TRBV4-1 combines with J gene TRBJ1-2; TRBD1 agrees at 7 bases. CDR1 and CDR2 from the germline V gene are MGHRA and YSYEKL. This CDR3 has 16 amino acids. V trimming: 3 bases; J trimming: 4 bases; junction bases outside the gene matches: 11. In DNA form, the CDR3 reads TGCGCCAGCAGCCACACCGGTCGACAGGGAGGCTATGGCTACACCTTC. Amino acids: CASSHTGRQGGYGYTF.

CDR3 sequence reads: CASSLSGQGWTEAFF. CDR3 bases: TGTGCCAGCAGCTTATCCGGACAGGGATGGACTGAAGCTTTCTTT. The rearrangement links TRBV7-9 to TRBJ1-1, with 8 bases matching TRBD1. The CDR3 totals 15 residues. The V gene's germline CDR1 is SEHNR and CDR2 FQNEAQ (reference sequence). V lost 2 bases, J lost 5 bases, and 7 bases stayed unmatched. The full variable domain, its missing parts supplied by reference TRBV7-9 and TRBJ1-1, is DTGVSQNPRHKITKRGQNVTFRCDPISEHNRLYWYRQTLGQGPEFLTYFQNEAQLEKSRLLSDRFSAERPKGSFSTLEIQRTEQGDSAMYLCASSLSGQGWTEAFFGQGTRLTVV.

The chain links TRBV29-1 to TRBJ2-6; no reliable D call. The length of the CDR3 is 15 residues. V was pared by 3 bases and J by 0 bases, with 9 bases between. Germline CDR1 SQVTM, CDR2 ANQGSEA. CDR3 bases: TGCAGCGTTGACGTGTCGAGCTCTGGGGCCAACGTCCTGACTTTC. Translation gives CSVDVSSSGANVLTF. Variable domain in full (rest from reference TRBV29-1 and TRBJ2-6): SAVISQKPSRDICQRGTSLTIQCQVDSQVTMMFWYRQQPGQSLTLIATANQGSEATYESGFVIDKFPISRPNLTFSTLTVSNMSPEDSSIYLCSVDVSSSGANVLTFGAGSRLTVL.

V is TRBV7-9 and J is TRBJ2-7; 8 bases map to TRBD1. The V segment lost 0 bases and the J segment 2 bases; nucleotides outside the gene matches: 9. CDR3 length: 17 amino acids. Per germline, CDR1 SEHNR and CDR2 FQNEAQ (reference sequence). CDR3 DNA sequence: TGTGCCAGCAGCTTAGCCCATACAGGGGGAAAAACCTACGAGCAGTACTTC. It yields the protein CASSLAHTGGKTYEQYF.

CDR3 coding DNA: TGCAGTGCTAGTAGCAAAGGAGGATGGTATGCAACTAATGAAAAACTGTTTTTT. Encoded protein: CSASSKGGWYATNEKLFF. The J gene is TRBJ1-4, the V gene TRBV20-1; D is undetermined. The V gene's germline CDR1 is DFQATT and CDR2 SNEGSKA (reference sequence). The V end lost 3 bases, the J end lost 0 bases, and 20 bases lay between the germline ends. This CDR3 is 18 amino acids long.

A remark on this clonotype: Relative to the germline gene, one junction end is altered; a read error may explain this. Here the CDR3 reads CASSQARFSHEQYF. CDR3 nucleotides: TGCGCCAGCAGCCAAGCGCGGTTCTCCCACGAGCAGTACTTC. The J gene is TRBJ2-7, the V gene TRBV4-1; D remains ambiguous. From germline, CDR1 is MGHRA and CDR2 YSYEKL. The CDR3 sequence is 14 residues long.

V usage is TRBV7-8 and J usage is TRBJ2-5; D is undetermined. Looked up from germline, CDR1 is SGHVS and CDR2 is FQNEAQ. Deletions cut 5 bases from V and 5 bases from J, with 6 bases between. The CDR3 length is 11 residues. CDR3 loop: CASSNAETQYF. Here the CDR3 DNA reads TGTGCCAGCAGCAACGCGGAGACCCAGTACTTC.

V gene TRBV5-5 combines with J gene TRBJ2-7, with D tentatively TRBD2 (6 bases). The CDR3 loop spans 16 amino acids. V was cut by 0 bases and J by 6 bases, with 19 bases left in between. The germline gives CDR1 SGHKS, CDR2 YYEKEE (reference sequence). The CDR3 nucleotides are TGTGCCAGCAGCTTGGAGGGCCCGGGAGCTCCTCGCGAGCAGTACTTC. It translates to CASSLEGPGAPREQYF.

The chain links TRBV6-6 to TRBJ1-1; no clear D. This CDR3 spans 14 amino acids. V was trimmed by 2 bases and J by 4 bases, leaving 11 bases between them. In germline, CDR1 is MNHNY, CDR2 SVGAGI (reference sequence). The CDR3 DNA sequence: TGTGCCAGCAGTTACGTGGCAGAGGGCACTGAAGCTTTCTTT. Protein: CASSYVAEGTEAFF.

A single count supports this clonotype. V usage is TRBV5-1 and J usage is TRBJ1-1, with D unclear. V shed 0 bases and J shed 5 bases, with 11 bases lying between them. The CDR3 has 14 residues. CDR1 is SGHRS, CDR2 YFSETQ, per germline. The CDR3 protein is CASSLAVELTEAFF. Written as DNA, the CDR3 is TGCGCCAGCAGCTTGGCCGTGGAGCTAACTGAAGCTTTCTTT.

This clonotype was counted between two and nine times. The chain has TRBV6-6 and TRBJ2-7, with 9 positions matching TRBD1. Germline CDR1 and CDR2: MNHNY and SVGAGI (reference sequence). The ends lost 7 bases at V and 5 bases at J; junction bases unmatched: 6. This CDR3 has 13 residues. The CDR3, as DNA: TGTGCCAGCACCCGGGACAGGGAGCACGAGCAGTACTTC. Protein sequence: CASTRDREHEQYF.

The chain combines TRBV2 with TRBJ2-3; 10 bases fit TRBD2. The J segment lost 1 base and the V segment lost 3 bases, leaving 10 bases of the junction unmatched. Germline V gene lookup returns CDR1 SNHLY and CDR2 FYNNEI. The CDR3 spans 18 residues. The CDR3 sequence is CASSEELAGAFRTDTQYF. The CDR3 DNA sequence: TGTGCCAGCAGTGAGGAGCTAGCGGGGGCCTTCCGCACAGATACGCAGTATTTT.

This clonotype was detected only a few times. The genes are TRBV12-3 or TRBV12-4 and TRBJ1-4; no clear D gene. The V gene lost 4 bases and the J gene lost 4 bases, with 13 bases spanning the gap. The CDR3 extends over 15 amino acids. DNA of the CDR3: TGTGCCAGCAGTTCCTCGGACCCCAATAATGAAAAACTGTTTTTT. Protein: CASSSSDPNNEKLFF.

Details on this clonotype: A read error may produce the germline difference seen at one junction end. This chain joins TRBV6-2 or TRBV6-3 and TRBJ2-3; D gene unclear. Germline values: CDR1 MNHEY, CDR2 SVGEGT. The CDR3 has 14 residues. The CDR3 loop is CASSYGRREDAQYF. In nucleotides, the CDR3 is TGTGCCAGCAGTTATGGCAGGCGAGAAGATGCGCAGTATTTT.

V and J are TRBV4-1 and TRBJ1-2; D perhaps matches TRBD1 (5 bases). Germline CDR1 MGHRA, CDR2 YSYEKL. The V end lost 0 bases, the J end lost 2 bases, and 16 bases lay between the germline ends. The CDR3 length is 17 residues. CDR3 in DNA: TGCGCCAGCAGCCAAGATCTCACGGTAGGGGAAAACTATGGCTACACCTTC. The encoded protein is CASSQDLTVGENYGYTF.

This chain connects TRBV5-1 to TRBJ1-1; D is ambiguous. V was pared by 0 bases and J by 2 bases, with 14 bases between. The germline gives CDR1 SGHRS, CDR2 YFSETQ. This CDR3 region has 16 residues. CDR3 region: CASSLGRRERNTEAFF. The CDR3 DNA follows: TGCGCCAGCAGCTTGGGCCGACGGGAGAGAAACACTGAAGCTTTCTTT.

This clonotype occurred many times. The J gene is TRBJ2-5, the V gene TRBV15; no reliable D call. Germline-derived CDR1 and CDR2 are LNHNV and YYDKDF (reference sequence). Trimming shortened V by 0 bases and J by 4 bases, and 0 bases separated the two germline ends. The CDR3 runs 11 residues. The CDR3 reads CATSREETQYF. The CDR3 DNA is TGTGCCACCAGCAGAGAAGAGACCCAGTACTTC.

V usage is TRBV4-1 and J usage is TRBJ1-4, with D possibly being TRBD1 (6 bases). Germline V lookup: CDR1 MGHRA, CDR2 YSYEKL. The CDR3 runs 15 residues. Trimming took off 0 bases at V and 4 bases at J, with 9 bases between the two ends. In DNA form, the CDR3 reads TGCGCCAGCAGCCAAGAGGGAGGGGGTAATGAAAAACTGTTTTTT. This translates into CASSQEGGGNEKLFF.

The chain is built from TRBV5-1 and TRBJ1-2; 8 bases map to TRBD1. The CDR3 covers 15 residues. Per the germline V gene, CDR1 is SGHRS and CDR2 is YFSETQ. V lost 4 bases and J lost 8; bases outside the gene matches: 13. This CDR3 is CASSLLGQGSRGYTF. In DNA, the CDR3 is TGCGCCAGCAGCCTCCTCGGACAGGGCTCGAGAGGCTACACCTTC.

The chain's CDR3 is CASSLAGVLDSPKAGENIQYF. The CDR3 nucleotides read TGCGCCAGCAGCTTGGCCGGAGTTTTAGACAGCCCCAAAGCGGGCGAAAACATTCAGTACTTC. The chain links TRBV5-1 to TRBJ2-4; maybe TRBD2 (6 bases). The CDR3 has 21 amino acids. The V end lost 0 bases, the J end lost 5 bases, and 30 bases lay between the germline ends. Germline V CDR1 and CDR2: SGHRS, YFSETQ.

This chain joins TRBV7-2 and TRBJ1-2, with a possible D match to TRBD1 (5 bases). The CDR3 consists of 14 residues. V was cut by 3 bases and J by 4 bases, with 12 bases left in between. Germline CDR1 is SGHTA and CDR2 is FQGNSA. The CDR3 bases are TGTGCCAGCAGCTTTGGGGGAGTCGGCTATGGCTACACCTTC. Translated, it gives CASSFGGVGYGYTF. Drawing the rest from reference TRBV7-2 and TRBJ1-2, the complete variable domain is GAGVSQSPSNKVTEKGKDVELRCDPISGHTALYWYRQSLGQGLEFLIYFQGNSAPDKSGLPSDRFSAERTGGSVSTLTIQRTQQEDSAVYLCASSFGGVGYGYTFGSGTRLTVV.

The CDR3 here is CASSSWGRGNEQFF. CDR3 nucleotide sequence: TGTGCCAGCAGCTCGTGGGGACGGGGGAATGAGCAGTTCTTC. The chain has TRBV7-2 and TRBJ2-1, with a tentative D call TRBD2 (6 bases). V lost 4 bases, J lost 7 bases, and 14 bases lay in between. The CDR3 runs 14 residues. Germline V gives CDR1 SGHTA, CDR2 FQGNSA.

CDR3 DNA: TGCGCCAGCAGCCTAGGGTGGGGGCAAGGGGCCAACGTCCTGACTTTC. Protein product: CASSLGWGQGANVLTF. The chain uses TRBV4-1 and TRBJ2-6; TRBD1 is a possible D gene (6 bases). The CDR3 covers 16 residues. Germline assignment: CDR1 MGHRA and CDR2 YSYEKL. Trimming left V 4 bases short and J 4 bases short, with 14 bases between.